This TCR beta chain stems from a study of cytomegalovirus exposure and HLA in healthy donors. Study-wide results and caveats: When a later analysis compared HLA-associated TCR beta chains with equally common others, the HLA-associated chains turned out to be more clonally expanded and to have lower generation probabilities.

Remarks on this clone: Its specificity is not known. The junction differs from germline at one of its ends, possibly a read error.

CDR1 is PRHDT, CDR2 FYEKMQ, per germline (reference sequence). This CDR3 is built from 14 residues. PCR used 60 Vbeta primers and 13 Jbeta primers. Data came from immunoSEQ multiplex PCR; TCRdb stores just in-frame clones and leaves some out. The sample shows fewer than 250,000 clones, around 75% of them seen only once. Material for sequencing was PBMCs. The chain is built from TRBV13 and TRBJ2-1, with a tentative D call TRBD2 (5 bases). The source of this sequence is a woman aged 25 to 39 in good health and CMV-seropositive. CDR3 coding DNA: TGTGCCAGCAGCCTAGGACTGGCACCGGGAGAGCAGTTCTTC. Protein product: CASSLGLAPGEQFF.